Described below is a single TCR beta chain sequence and its context. The clone's antigen remains unknown. Per-nucleotide qualities are absent, and no much larger clonotype sits a single base away. The treatment or condition label for this specimen denotes: 10-day PBMC culture with coronavirus spike peptide pools or control peptides (ViraFEST assay). To expand antigen-specific T cells with peptide pools and then pick out the expanded clonotypes through TCR sequencing, the study relied on the ViraFEST assay. Positive SARS-CoV-2 PCR tests in the convalescent patients dated from March to December 2020, before Alpha, Beta and Delta variants emerged in the United States. Fewer than 2.5 million PBMCs per well were cultured in IMDM with roughly 4.8% human AB serum and around 10 IU/ml IL-2, plus 10 ug/ml peptide pools. On days 3 and 7, half of the culture medium was replaced with fresh IL-2-containing medium. After about 11 days of culture, CD4+ T cells were isolated by negative selection using the EasySep CD4+ T cell isolation kit. PBMCs were separated from whole blood using Ficoll-Paque Plus gradient centrifugation and then either used fresh or cryopreserved at -140C. Culture conditions were generally each tested in triplicate wells.

The CDR3 spans 14 residues, from the cysteine through the phenylalanine. The only DNA kept is the CDR3, 42 bases in frame from the first base. The germline V gene encodes CDR1 ENHRY and CDR2 SYGVKD. V has 7 bases trimmed and J has 1 base trimmed; junction bases matching no gene number 6. This entry belongs to a study of vaccination and CD4 T cells after COVID-19 (dated by TCRdb to the early 2020s). The study in broad terms: Convalescent patients had a positive SARS-CoV-2 result on nasal swab PCR, and of these patients, some ten had mild disease and one had severe disease. Participants received two doses of either the Pfizer-BioNTech BNT162b2 vaccine (n=8) or the Moderna mRNA-1273 vaccine (n=2). The time from the second vaccine dose to post-vaccine blood sampling had a median of roughly 79 days and ranged from about 12 to 250 days. Control cultures used a CEFX viral epitope pool as positive control, an HIV-1 Nef peptide pool as negative control, or no peptide. Post-COVID blood samples from convalescent patients were collected a median of around 100 days after diagnosis, with a range of roughly 30 to 161 days. Six males and four females were included in the convalescent cohort, with two Hispanic individuals, seven Caucasians, two Asians and one multiracial person represented. For stimulating the cultures, overlapping spike peptide pools were used, derived from SARS-CoV-2 as well as from the common cold coronaviruses HCoV-NL63, HCoV-OC43 and HCoV-229E. In around 9 COVID-19 convalescent patients and a handful of infection-naive healthy vaccine recipients, researchers compared the spike-specific CD4+ TCR repertoire from before mRNA vaccination with the repertoire from after. The research as a whole found: The median count of SARS-CoV-2-reactive clonotypes went up from around 20 after infection to more than 30 after vaccination, although the change was not significant. The study included relatively few convalescent patients and did not analyze early timepoints after natural infection. In convalescent patients, a median about 86% of post-vaccine SARS-CoV-2-reactive clones were detected only after vaccination, and vaccine-specific priming was suggested by this finding. In convalescent patients, nearly all vaccine-specific clones (304 of 307) were found to be mono-reactive for SARS-CoV-2 spike rather than cross-reactive with common cold coronaviruses.

The library was obtained by PCR. DNA from cultured CD4+ T cells underwent TCR sequencing with the Oncomine TCR Beta short-read assay at the Johns Hopkins FTIC core. The QIAamp micro DNA kit was used to extract genomic DNA from the cultured CD4+ T cells. Oncomine TCR Beta libraries made from cultured CD4+ T cells were pooled using unique dual indexes and sequenced on an Illumina iSeq 100. From the authors' description of their analysis: Non-productive sequences were filtered out, and CDR3s that did not start with C, did not end with F or W, or were shorter than 7 amino acids were discarded. Antigen-specific clonotypes were identified using the MANAFEST web application through comparison of peptide-stimulated wells with reference and other culture wells. An FDR below 0.05, an odds ratio above 5, and a productive frequency above 0.1% in at least two of three replicate wells were required for clones to be considered positive. Cross-reactive clonotypes were defined as significantly expanded in both SARS-CoV-2 spike wells and at least one common cold coronavirus spike condition. Using R version 3.6.1, CDR3 homology was evaluated through Levenshtein distances (stringdist) along with unrooted phylogenetic trees (ape). TCRdb ran its own pipeline on the public reads, namely fastp trimming at Q25 and MiXCR clone calling, and kept in-frame beta chains. Rows with a matching CDR3 protein are joined into one entry that keeps the most common DNA and genes. These V and J calls derive from TCRdb rather than the authors' analysis. Recorded for this sample are approximately 19,000 distinct CDR3 sequences; roughly 64% of them occurred a single time. The ten largest clones add up to 7.8% of the sample.

This receptor was taken from a human donor who had recovered from COVID-19. The sequence joins TRBV10-3 to TRBJ1-1; TRBD1 lines up with 7 middle nucleotides. Material for sequencing was CD4+ T cells from blood, cultured in vitro. The base sequence is TGTGCCATCAAACCAGACAGGGAGAACACTGAAGCTTTCTTT. It is translated as CAIKPDRENTEAFF.